These 7 T cell receptor beta chains originate from one sample sequenced in a study of shared clonotypes between healthy human individuals. This table comes from immunoSEQ multiplex PCR, and its TCRdb copy is limited to in-frame clones, with some not included. The sample contains over a million clones, around 74% of which appear only once. Sequenced input: memory CD4+ T cells sorted from blood. The subset here: CD45RA-negative fraction. These receptors were obtained from a man younger than 35 in good health.

As regards this clone: The same CDR3 arises from other DNA sequences in this sample as well. This sequence joins TRBV28 and TRBJ1-5; D is possibly TRBD1 (5 bases). The CDR3 contains 12 residues. Between the trimmed V and J ends, which lost 9 bases and 2 bases, there was a span of 8 bases. The germline V gene has CDR1 MDHEN and CDR2 SYDVKM. The CDR3 region is CASGGGNQPQHF. The CDR3 DNA is TGTGCCAGTGGGGGTGGCAATCAGCCCCAGCATTTT.

This sequence joins TRBV27 and TRBJ1-1; D not certain. The CDR3 has 17 residues. V lost 2 bases to trimming and J lost 4 bases, with 20 bases between them. Germline V gene sequence: CDR1 MNHEY, CDR2 SMNVEV (reference sequence). CDR3: CASSLARPSIGGTEAFF. CDR3 nucleotides: TGTGCCAGCAGTTTAGCCAGACCTTCCATCGGTGGCACTGAAGCTTTCTTT.

For this clone: A much larger clonotype is one base distant, so this may be a read error. Within the sample, other DNA sequences also encode this same CDR3. The genes are TRBV11-2 and TRBJ2-3, with D unresolved. Germline CDR1 and CDR2: SGHAT and FQNNGV. The CDR3 is made up of 11 amino acids. V lost 3 bases and J 3 bases, leaving 1 base between the germline ends. The CDR3 coding sequence is TGTGCCAGCAGCTTTACAGATACGCAGTATTTT. Its translation: CASSFTDTQYF.

As for this clone: A much bigger clone sits one base away, suggesting this may be a read error. Other DNA sequences in the sample encode the same CDR3. The chain employs TRBV5-6 and TRBJ2-7; D might be TRBD1 (5 bases). The ends were cut back, 4 bases at V and 7 bases at J, with 15 bases in the middle. Germline V gene lookup returns CDR1 SGHDT and CDR2 YYEEEE. The CDR3 sequence is 13 residues long. DNA of the CDR3: TGTGCCAGCAGCCCCCGAAGGGGCTCGGAGCAGTACTTC. It encodes CASSPRRGSEQYF.

J is TRBJ2-7 and V is TRBV5-1; D is perhaps TRBD1 (5 bases). The germline CDR1 and CDR2 sequences are SGHRS and YFSETQ. This CDR3 is 13 amino acids long. Trimming left V 2 bases short and J 5 bases short, with 11 bases between. The CDR3 protein is CASSFRQGDEQYF. The CDR3 DNA reads TGCGCCAGCAGCTTCAGGCAGGGTGACGAGCAGTACTTC. The whole variable domain, filled in from reference TRBV5-1 and TRBJ2-7, reads KAGVTQTPRYLIKTRGQQVTLSCSPISGHRSVSWYQQTPGQGLQFLFEYFSETQRNKGNFPGRFSGRQFSNSRSEMNVSTLELGDSALYLCASSFRQGDEQYFGPGTRLTVT.

With regard to this clone: A much larger clonotype is one base distant, so this may be a read error. Different DNA sequences within this sample yield the same CDR3. The rearrangement joins TRBV5-1 to TRBJ2-5; D is unclear. Deletions cut 4 bases from V and 2 bases from J, with 3 bases between. Looked up from germline, CDR1 is SGHRS and CDR2 is YFSETQ. The CDR3 contains 11 residues. In DNA form, the CDR3 reads TGCGCCAGCAGCATACAAGAGACCCAGTACTTC. It yields the protein CASSIQETQYF.

The chain combines TRBV19 with TRBJ2-7, with D perhaps being TRBD1 or TRBD2 (5 bases each). The CDR3 runs 13 residues. Germline CDR1 is LNHDA and CDR2 is SQIVND (reference sequence). V dropped 1 base and J dropped 3 bases, with 7 bases sitting between them. The DNA for the CDR3 is TGTGCCAGTAGTATAGGGGACCACTACGAGCAGTACTTC. Amino acids: CASSIGDHYEQYF.